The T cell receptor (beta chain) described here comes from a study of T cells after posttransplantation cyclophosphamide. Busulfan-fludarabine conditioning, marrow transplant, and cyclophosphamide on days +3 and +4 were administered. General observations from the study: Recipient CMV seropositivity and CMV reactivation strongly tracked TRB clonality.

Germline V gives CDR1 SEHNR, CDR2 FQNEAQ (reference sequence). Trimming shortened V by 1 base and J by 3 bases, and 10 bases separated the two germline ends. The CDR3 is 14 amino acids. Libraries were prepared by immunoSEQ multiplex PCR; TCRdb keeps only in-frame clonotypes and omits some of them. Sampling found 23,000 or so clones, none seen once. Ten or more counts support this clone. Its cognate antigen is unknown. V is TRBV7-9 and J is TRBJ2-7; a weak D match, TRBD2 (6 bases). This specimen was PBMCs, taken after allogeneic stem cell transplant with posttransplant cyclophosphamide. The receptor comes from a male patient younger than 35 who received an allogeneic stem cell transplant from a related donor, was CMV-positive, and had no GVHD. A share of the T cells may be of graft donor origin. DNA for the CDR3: TGTGCCAGCAGCTTAGGCGGGGAGGTCTACGAGCAGTACTTC. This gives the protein CASSLGGEVYEQYF. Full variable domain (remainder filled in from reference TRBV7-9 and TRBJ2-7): DTGVSQNPRHKITKRGQNVTFRCDPISEHNRLYWYRQTLGQGPEFLTYFQNEAQLEKSRLLSDRFSAERPKGSFSTLEIQRTEQGDSAMYLCASSLGGEVYEQYFGPGTRLTVT.